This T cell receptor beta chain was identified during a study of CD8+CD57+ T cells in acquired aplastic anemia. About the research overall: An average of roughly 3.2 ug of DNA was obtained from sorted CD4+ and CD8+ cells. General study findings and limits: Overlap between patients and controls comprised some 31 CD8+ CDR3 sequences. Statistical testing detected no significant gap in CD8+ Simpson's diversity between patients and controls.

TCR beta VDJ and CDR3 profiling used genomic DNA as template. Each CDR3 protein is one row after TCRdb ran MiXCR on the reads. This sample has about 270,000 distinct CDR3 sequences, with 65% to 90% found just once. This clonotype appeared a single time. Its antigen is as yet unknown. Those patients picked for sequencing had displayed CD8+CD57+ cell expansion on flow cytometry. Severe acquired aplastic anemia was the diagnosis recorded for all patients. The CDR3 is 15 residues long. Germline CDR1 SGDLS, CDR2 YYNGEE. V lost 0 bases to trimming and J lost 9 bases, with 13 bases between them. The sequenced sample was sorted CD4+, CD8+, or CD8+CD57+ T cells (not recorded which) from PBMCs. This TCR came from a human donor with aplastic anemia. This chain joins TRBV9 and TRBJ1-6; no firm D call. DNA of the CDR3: TGTGCCAGCAGCGTAGAAGGAGGGATCGGTTCACCCCTCCACTTT. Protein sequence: CASSVEGGIGSPLHF.